This T cell receptor beta chain originates from a study of shared clonotypes between healthy human individuals. This clone showed up just once. The V and J ends lost 4 bases and 2 bases, in that order; junction bases with no gene match: 4. This CDR3 contains 15 residues. Germline V gives CDR1 LGHNA, CDR2 YNFKEQ. Clones were read by immunoSEQ multiplex PCR, and TCRdb kept only the in-frame ones, dropping some. The sample gives 2,500,000 or so clones, approximately 93% of which show up once; around 0.4% is in the top ten. This clonotype originated in a man aged 18-30 years in good health. Some clones in this sample may be carry-over from other donors' samples. The gene calls are TRBV4-2 and TRBJ1-5; the match to TRBD1 covers 8 bases. The specimen was naive CD4+ T cells from PBMCs. Subset of the sample: CD45RA+ positively selected. CDR3 amino acids: CASSLQGEGNQPQHF. The CDR3 DNA is TGTGCCAGCAGCCTACAGGGGGAGGGCAATCAGCCCCAGCATTTT.